One and the same sample provided the 2 T cell receptor beta chains below, sequenced in a study of T cell responses to AZD1222 COVID-19 vaccine. The table came from immunoSEQ multiplex PCR; TCRdb's copy has only in-frame clones and leaves some out. The table shows some 120,000 clones, with roughly 88% occurring only once. Specimen: peripheral blood, collected on day 0 of MenACWY control vaccination. The origin of the receptors is an adult in good health.

The chain links TRBV9 to TRBJ2-7; D is undetermined. Trimming shortened V by 4 bases and J by 1 base, and 15 bases separated the two germline ends. This CDR3 has 15 amino acids. Germline V gives CDR1 SGDLS, CDR2 YYNGEE. The CDR3 loop is CASSPTPRRSYEQYF. In nucleotides, the CDR3 is TGTGCCAGCAGCCCCACCCCCCGGAGATCCTACGAGCAGTACTTC.

The chain employs TRBV9 and TRBJ2-7; 10 positions match TRBD2. Germline loops: CDR1 SGDLS, CDR2 YYNGEE. The CDR3 length is 15 residues. Germline trimming cut 4 bases from V and 2 bases from J; bases unmatched to any gene: 6. CDR3 sequence reads: CASSTTSGNPYEQYF. CDR3 coding DNA: TGTGCCAGCAGCACCACTAGCGGGAACCCCTACGAGCAGTACTTC.